This T cell receptor beta chain came from a study of blood T cells in healthy people across ages. Worth noting for this clonotype: Its antigen remains unknown.

The second PCR ran roughly 6 to 12 cycles with a sample-barcoded 5' primer and J-beta primers. TCRdb recomputed calls from the 5' RACE reads with MiXCR, one row per CDR3 protein. The table records around 800,000 distinct CDR3 sequences, about 42% of them present only once. V lost 5 bases and J lost 3; bases outside the gene matches: 7. Germline V gives CDR1 LNHNV, CDR2 YYDKDF (reference sequence). The CDR3 extends over 17 amino acids. Study-level results: Diversity was estimated from one million T cells, and these estimates were considered underestimates.

V gene TRBV15 combines with J gene TRBJ2-1; TRBD2 matches 13 bases. Sequencing used blood. The receptor comes from a man aged 55 to 70 in good health. The CDR3 DNA reads TGTGCCACCAGCGGGACTAGCGGGAAAAGCTACTACAATGAGCAGTTCTTC. Protein sequence: CATSGTSGKSYYNEQFF.